Here is one T cell receptor beta chain with its context. What it recognizes is unknown. The data stem from a study of vaccination effects on CD4 cells after COVID-19. Overall study: From a couple of convalescent patients, samples were taken 16 days and one week before vaccination. The study's findings and limits: Researchers reported few convalescent patients and no early post-infection timepoints in the study. By a late point after vaccination, infection- and vaccine-induced clones had shrunk markedly through clonal contraction.

Under the ViraFEST assay, PBMC were stimulated with viral peptide pools so that antigen-specific CD4+ T cells expanded. Sequencing was performed afterwards. Following a roughly 9-day culture, CD4+ T cells were purified. Documented for the person is a PCR-confirmed SARS-CoV-2 infection occurring between March and December 2020. The culture medium for 1.5 million to 2.5 million PBMC per well included 9.5 to 10 IU/ml IL-2 and 8.5 to 10 ug/ml peptides. Germline trimming cut 0 bases from V and 1 base from J; bases unmatched to any gene: 3. Looked up from germline, CDR1 is SGHRS and CDR2 is YFSETQ. This CDR3 spans 15 amino acids. The data were produced by immunoSEQ multiplex PCR, yet TCRdb's version contains in-frame clones alone and is incomplete. This sample has more than 15,000 clones, with around 74% found just once.

The sample in question was CD4+ T cells from PBMCs cultured with SARS-CoV-2 spike peptides, obtained before COVID-19 vaccination. This sequence originates from a human donor who had a prior SARS-CoV-2 infection. V is TRBV5-1 and J is TRBJ1-1; 7 bases are shared with TRBD1. CDR3 DNA: TGCGCCAGCAGCTTGGGGGGGACAGAGAACACTGAAGCTTTCTTT. It specifies CASSLGGTENTEAFF. Based on the CDR3 plus reference TRBV5-1 and TRBJ1-1, the full variable domain is KAGVTQTPRYLIKTRGQQVTLSCSPISGHRSVSWYQQTPGQGLQFLFEYFSETQRNKGNFPGRFSGRQFSNSRSEMNVSTLELGDSALYLCASSLGGTENTEAFFGQGTRLTVV.